This entry describes one TCR beta chain. Its antigen is currently unknown. This specimen belongs to a study of cytomegalovirus exposure and HLA in healthy donors. Study-level information: The Caucasian-associated ancestry cluster held 80% to 90% of around 380 genotyped donors. Findings and caveats of the study: Owing to their indistinguishability, certain V segments, notably TRBV6-2 and TRBV6-3, were excluded. The number of N-insertions in an Asian-associated ancestry cluster was reportedly below the 666-donor mean in a later analysis.

The primer mix had 60 Vbeta and 13 Jbeta primers. Only in-frame clones appear in the TCRdb table, and some are missing; sequencing was by immunoSEQ multiplex PCR. In all, the sample yields 100,000 to 150,000 clones. The study sampled nominally healthy donors, though unrecorded immune exposures were likely. Trimming took off 7 bases at V and 4 bases at J, with 16 bases between the two ends. The CDR3 consists of 14 residues. Germline V CDR1 and CDR2: MNHEY, SMNVEV (reference sequence). Sequenced sample: PBMCs. The rearrangement joins TRBV27 to TRBJ1-1, with a possible D match to TRBD1 (5 bases). This TCR was sampled from a man younger than 35 in good health and CMV-seronegative. The CDR3 DNA is TGTGCCAGCACCAACTACCCCGGGGGCACTGAAGCTTTCTTT. It is translated as CASTNYPGGTEAFF.